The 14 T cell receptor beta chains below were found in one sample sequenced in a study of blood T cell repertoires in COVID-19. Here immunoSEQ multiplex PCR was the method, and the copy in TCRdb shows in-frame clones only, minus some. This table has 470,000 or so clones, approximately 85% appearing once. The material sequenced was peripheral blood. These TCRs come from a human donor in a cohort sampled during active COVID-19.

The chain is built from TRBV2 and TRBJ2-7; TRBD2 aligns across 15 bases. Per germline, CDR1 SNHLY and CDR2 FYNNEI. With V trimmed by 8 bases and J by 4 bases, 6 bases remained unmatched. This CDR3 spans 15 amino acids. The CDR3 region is CASLWGLAGGYEQYF. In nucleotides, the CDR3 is TGTGCCAGCCTTTGGGGACTAGCGGGGGGATACGAGCAGTACTTC.

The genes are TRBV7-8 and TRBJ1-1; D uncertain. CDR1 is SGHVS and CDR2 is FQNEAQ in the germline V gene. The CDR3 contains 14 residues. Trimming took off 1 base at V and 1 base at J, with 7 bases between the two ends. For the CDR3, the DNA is TGTGCCAGCAGCTTAGTAGCCAGGAACACTGAAGCTTTCTTT. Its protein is CASSLVARNTEAFF.

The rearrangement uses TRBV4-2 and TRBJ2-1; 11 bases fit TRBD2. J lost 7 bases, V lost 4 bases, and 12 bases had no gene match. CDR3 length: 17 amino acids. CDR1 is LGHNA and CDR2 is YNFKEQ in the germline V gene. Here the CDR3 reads CASSPKILAGGPNEQFF. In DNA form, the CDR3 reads TGTGCCAGCAGCCCCAAGATTTTAGCGGGAGGGCCTAATGAGCAGTTCTTC.

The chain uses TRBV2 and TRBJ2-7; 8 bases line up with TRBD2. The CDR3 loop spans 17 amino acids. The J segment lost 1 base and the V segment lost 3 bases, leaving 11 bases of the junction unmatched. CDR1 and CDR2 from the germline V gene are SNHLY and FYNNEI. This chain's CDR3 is CASSEGSSAGASYEQYF. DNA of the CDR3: TGTGCCAGCAGTGAGGGAAGCTCAGCGGGAGCGTCCTACGAGCAGTACTTC.

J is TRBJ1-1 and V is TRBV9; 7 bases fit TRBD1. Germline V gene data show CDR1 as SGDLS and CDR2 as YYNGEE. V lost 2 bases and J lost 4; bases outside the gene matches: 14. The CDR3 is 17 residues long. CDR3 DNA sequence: TGTGCCAGCAGCGTCAATGCCAGAGACAGGGTGGTCACTGAAGCTTTCTTT. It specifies CASSVNARDRVVTEAFF.

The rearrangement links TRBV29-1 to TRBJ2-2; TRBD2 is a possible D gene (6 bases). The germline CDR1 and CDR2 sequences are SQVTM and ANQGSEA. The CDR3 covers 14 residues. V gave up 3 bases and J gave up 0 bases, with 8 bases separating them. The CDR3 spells CSVDSGANTGELFF. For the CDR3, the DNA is TGCAGCGTTGACTCGGGGGCGAACACCGGGGAGCTGTTTTTT.

The CDR3 loop reads CASTLLEEQYF. CDR3 DNA sequence: TGTGCCAGCACCCTCCTCGAGGAGCAGTACTTC. The chain has TRBV28 and TRBJ2-7; D uncertain. In germline, CDR1 is MDHEN, CDR2 SYDVKM. The CDR3 consists of 11 residues. Trimming removed 7 bases at V and 7 bases at J, with 11 bases between.

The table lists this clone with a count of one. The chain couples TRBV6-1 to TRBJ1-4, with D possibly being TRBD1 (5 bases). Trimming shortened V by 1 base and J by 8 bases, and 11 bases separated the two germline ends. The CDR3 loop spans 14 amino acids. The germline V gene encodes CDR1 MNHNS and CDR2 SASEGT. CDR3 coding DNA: TGTGCCAGCAGTGAAGGGGGGGTTGGCGAAAAACTGTTTTTT. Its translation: CASSEGGVGEKLFF.

The CDR3 protein is CASSLWTSGSEQYF. As DNA, the CDR3 is TGTGCCAGCAGTTTATGGACTAGCGGGAGCGAGCAGTACTTC. This sequence joins TRBV27 and TRBJ2-7; 13 nucleotides agree with TRBD2. The CDR3 has 14 amino acids. The germline V gene has CDR1 MNHEY and CDR2 SMNVEV (reference sequence). J lost 6 bases, V lost 1 base, and 0 bases had no gene match.

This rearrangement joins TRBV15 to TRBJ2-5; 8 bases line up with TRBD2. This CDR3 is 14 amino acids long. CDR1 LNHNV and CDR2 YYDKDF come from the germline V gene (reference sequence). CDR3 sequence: CASRGGFSQETQYF. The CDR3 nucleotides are TGTGCTTCCCGGGGGGGCTTCTCTCAAGAGACCCAGTACTTC. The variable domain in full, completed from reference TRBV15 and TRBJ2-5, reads DAMVIQNPRYQVTQFGKPVTLSCSQTLNHNVMYWYQQKSSQAPKLLFHYYDKDFNNEADTPDNFQSRRPNTSFCFLDIRSPGLGDTAMYLCASRGGFSQETQYFGPGTRLLVL.

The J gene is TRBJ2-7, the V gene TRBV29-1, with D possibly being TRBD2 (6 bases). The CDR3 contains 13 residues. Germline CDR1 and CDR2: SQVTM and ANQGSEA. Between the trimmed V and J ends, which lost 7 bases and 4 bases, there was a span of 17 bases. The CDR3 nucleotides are TGCAGCGCCGGGAATAGCGGCCCATACGAGCAGTACTTC. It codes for CSAGNSGPYEQYF.

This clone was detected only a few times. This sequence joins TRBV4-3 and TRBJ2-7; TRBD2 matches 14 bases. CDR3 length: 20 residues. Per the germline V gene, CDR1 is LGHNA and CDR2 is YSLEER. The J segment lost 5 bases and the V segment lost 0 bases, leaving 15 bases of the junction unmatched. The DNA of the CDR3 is TGCGCCAGCAGCCAAGATCGATTTCGACTAGCGGGAGGGCCGCGGAACGAGCAGTACTTC. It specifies CASSQDRFRLAGGPRNEQYF.

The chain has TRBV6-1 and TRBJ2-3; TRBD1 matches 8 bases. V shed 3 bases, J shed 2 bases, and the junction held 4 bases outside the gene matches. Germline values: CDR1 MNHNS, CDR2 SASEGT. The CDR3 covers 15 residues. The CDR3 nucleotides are TGTGCCAGCAGTGACCCAGGGGGCCTCACAGATACGCAGTATTTT. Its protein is CASSDPGGLTDTQYF.

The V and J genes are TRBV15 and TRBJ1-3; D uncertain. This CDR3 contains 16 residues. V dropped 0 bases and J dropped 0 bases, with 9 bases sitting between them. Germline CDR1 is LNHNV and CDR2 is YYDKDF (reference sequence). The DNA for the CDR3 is TGTGCCACCAGCAGAGATCGAGTGGTCTCTGGAAACACCATATATTTT. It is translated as CATSRDRVVSGNTIYF.